These T cell receptor beta chains were read from a single sample in a study of vaccination and CD4 T cells after COVID-19. Their antigen targets remain unknown. TCRdb reanalysed the PCR reads using MiXCR and keeps one entry per CDR3 protein. The data hold 10,000 or so distinct CDR3 sequences, with 26% observed a single time. Specimen: CD4+ T cells from blood, cultured in vitro, collected before SARS-CoV-2 vaccination. Source of these receptors: a human donor who received a COVID-19 vaccine. CDR3s include the opening cysteine and the closing phenylalanine or tryptophan. Each record gives: CDR3 protein, CDR3 length, J gene, V gene.

CDR3: CSARDAGTYEQYF; length: 13; J: TRBJ2-7; V: TRBV20-1
CDR3: CATSGGGAENTEAFF; length: 15; J: TRBJ1-1; V: TRBV24-1
CDR3: CASRFSVYSANETQYF; length: 16; J: TRBJ2-5; V: TRBV6-1
CDR3: CSARTSYQMYEQYF; length: 14; J: TRBJ2-7; V: TRBV20-1
CDR3: CASSSGTSGGEETQYF; length: 16; J: TRBJ2-5; V: TRBV6-2/TRBV6-3
CDR3: CASSISGLAGGSSYNEQFF; length: 19; J: TRBJ2-1; V: TRBV19
CDR3: CASSLGAGSSYSPLHF; length: 16; J: TRBJ1-6; V: TRBV11-2
CDR3: CASSLTRSDREGYTF; length: 15; J: TRBJ1-2; V: TRBV7-9
CDR3: CAWRGMNYNSPLHF; length: 14; J: TRBJ1-6; V: TRBV30
CDR3: CASSFMTSGGAETQYF; length: 16; J: TRBJ2-3; V: TRBV7-6
CDR3: CASSSRGGRAENTEAFF; length: 17; J: TRBJ1-1; V: TRBV12-3/TRBV12-4
CDR3: CASSLGTGGYGYTF; length: 14; J: TRBJ1-2; V: TRBV12-3/TRBV12-4
CDR3: CASSPINRGNYGYTF; length: 15; J: TRBJ1-2; V: TRBV18
CDR3: CASTKWGTNTGELFF; length: 15; J: TRBJ2-2; V: TRBV7-2
CDR3: CASSPQQSIPEAFF; length: 14; J: TRBJ1-1; V: TRBV18
CDR3: CSARDVGSGGGSYNEQFF; length: 18; J: TRBJ2-1; V: TRBV20-1
CDR3: CASSVPSGTDNTEAFF; length: 16; J: TRBJ1-1; V: TRBV9
CDR3: CATSKTGFEETQYF; length: 14; J: TRBJ2-5; V: TRBV24-1
CDR3: CASSGNPYEQYF; length: 12; J: TRBJ2-7; V: TRBV10-1